The 23 T cell receptor beta chains below all came from one sample that was sequenced in a study of shared clonotypes between healthy human individuals. TCRdb keeps only in-frame clones here, not all; method: immunoSEQ multiplex PCR. The data show about 460,000 clones, approximately 80% seen once. Sequencing used PBMCs. Receptor source: a woman in her forties in good health. Some clones in this sample may be carry-over from other donors' samples.

The CDR3 sequence is CASSLYGVYEQYF. As DNA, the CDR3 is TGTGCCAGCAGTTTATACGGGGTCTACGAGCAGTACTTC. The J gene is TRBJ2-7, the V gene TRBV28; the D gene is possibly TRBD2 (5 bases). CDR1 MDHEN and CDR2 SYDVKM come from the germline V gene. Trimming removed 1 base from V and 3 bases from J, with 7 bases in between. This CDR3 spans 13 amino acids. Complete variable domain (other parts from reference TRBV28 and TRBJ2-7): DVKVTQSSRYLVKRTGEKVFLECVQDMDHENMFWYRQDPGLGLRLIYFSYDVKMKEKGDIPEGYSVSREKKERFSLILESASTNQTSMYLCASSLYGVYEQYFGPGTRLTVT.

A word on this clone: Only one base separates this from a far larger clonotype, so it likely reflects a read error. It is likely a read error, because the conserved phenylalanine at the end of the CDR3 is missing. The limits of the CDR3 on the DNA are not certain, so only TCRdb's listed CDR3 is given. The genes are TRBV30 and TRBJ1-2. Per the germline V gene, CDR1 is GTSNPN and CDR2 is SVGIG (reference sequence). The CDR3 totals 13 residues, both ends included. The CDR3 spells CAWSVGQWGGCTL.

In its sample, this clone was seen a few times. The V and J genes are TRBV2 and TRBJ1-6; D not resolved. Trimming shortened V by 3 bases and J by 7 bases, and 16 bases separated the two germline ends. The CDR3 contains 16 residues. Germline values: CDR1 SNHLY, CDR2 FYNNEI. The CDR3 loop is CASSDFVRGNNSPLHF. CDR3 coding DNA: TGTGCCAGCAGTGATTTCGTTCGGGGAAACAATTCACCCCTCCACTTT.

The chain carries TRBV23-1 and TRBJ2-7; maybe TRBD1 (5 bases). TRBV23-1 is labeled an ORF, and its function is uncertain. The germline V and J ends were trimmed by 0 bases and 1 base, with 19 bases remaining between them. CDR3 size: 18 residues. The CDR3 sequence is CASSQSPGHFFRSYEQYF. CDR3 bases: TGCGCCAGCAGTCAATCGCCAGGGCATTTCTTTAGATCCTACGAGCAGTACTTC.

This rearrangement joins TRBV7-3 to TRBJ2-7, with 11 bases fitting TRBD2. V lost 4 bases and J lost 4; bases outside the gene matches: 6. In germline, CDR1 is SGHTA, CDR2 FQGTGA. CDR3 size: 15 residues. The CDR3 loop reads CASSSGTSGPYEQYF. The CDR3 DNA reads TGTGCCAGCAGCTCCGGGACTAGCGGCCCGTACGAGCAGTACTTC.

The rearrangement links TRBV5-4 to TRBJ2-5; D call uncertain. The germline V gene has CDR1 SGHNT and CDR2 YYREEE (reference sequence). V shed 0 bases and J shed 0 bases, with 9 bases lying between them. CDR3 size: 15 residues. CDR3 in amino acids: CASSLELTNQETQYF. For the CDR3, the DNA is TGTGCCAGCAGCTTGGAACTGACGAACCAAGAGACCCAGTACTTC.

This clone was counted a few times. The chain couples TRBV27 to TRBJ1-5, with a tentative D call TRBD1 (6 bases). This CDR3 is 16 amino acids long. V gave up 8 bases and J gave up 7 bases, with 24 bases separating them. From germline, CDR1 is MNHEY and CDR2 SMNVEV (reference sequence). The CDR3 is CASRARGGAVEQPQHF. The CDR3 DNA reads TGTGCCAGCCGGGCGCGAGGGGGGGCCGTCGAACAGCCCCAGCATTTT.

This rearrangement joins TRBV9 to TRBJ2-1, with TRBD2 identical over 7 bases. The V and J ends lost 4 bases and 3 bases, in that order; junction bases with no gene match: 13. Germline V gene data show CDR1 as SGDLS and CDR2 as YYNGEE. This CDR3 is built from 17 residues. The CDR3 region has the DNA TGTGCCAGCAGCCCAAGGGAGGGGTGGGAGTTCTACAATGAGCAGTTCTTC. It encodes CASSPREGWEFYNEQFF.

As regards this clone: It differs at one base from a far larger clone, so likely a read error. The chain couples TRBV5-4 to TRBJ1-5; D is ambiguous. The germline V gene encodes CDR1 SGHNT and CDR2 YYREEE (reference sequence). The CDR3 length is 19 residues. The CDR3 DNA is TGTGCCAGCAGCTGCGGGCGGATCGGGCCCCTTTATAGCAGTCAGCCCCAGCATTTT. Translated: CASSCGRIGPLYSSQPQHF.

The chain joins TRBV11-3 to TRBJ2-5, with 7 nucleotides matching TRBD2. Germline values: CDR1 SGHNT, CDR2 YENEEA. The CDR3 covers 16 residues. V shed 5 bases, J shed 5 bases, and the junction held 14 bases outside the gene matches. The CDR3 here is CASSPRQGGRGETQYF. CDR3 sequence (DNA): TGTGCCAGCAGCCCACGCCAAGGCGGGAGAGGGGAGACCCAGTACTTC.

Ten or more counts support this clone. Distinct nucleotide sequences in the sample also encode this CDR3. This rearrangement joins TRBV28 to TRBJ2-7; the match to TRBD2 covers 13 bases. Germline V gene data show CDR1 as MDHEN and CDR2 as SYDVKM. CDR3 length equals 17 residues. Losses at the gene ends were 5 bases for V and 5 bases for J; bases not matched to a gene: 12. The CDR3 sequence: CASSGVGTSGTTNEQYF. The CDR3, as DNA: TGTGCCAGCAGTGGGGTCGGGACTAGCGGGACTACTAACGAGCAGTACTTC.

The sample holds many counts of this clone. The V gene is TRBV30, the J gene TRBJ2-7, with 11 bases aligning to TRBD2. The CDR3 sequence is 15 residues long. CDR1 GTSNPN and CDR2 SVGIG come from the germline V gene (reference sequence). V lost 2 bases to trimming and J lost 3 bases; unmatched junction nucleotides: 6. CDR3 sequence: CAWSRLSGRGYEQYF. The DNA for the CDR3 is TGTGCCTGGAGTCGACTTAGCGGGAGGGGCTACGAGCAGTACTTC.

For this clone: Within the sample, other DNA sequences also encode this same CDR3. The rearrangement uses TRBV20-1 and TRBJ2-7; D unclear. The CDR3 has 11 amino acids. The V end was cut by 6 bases, the J end by 3 bases, with 9 bases between. Germline V lookup: CDR1 DFQATT, CDR2 SNEGSKA (reference sequence). This CDR3 is CSAYGRYEQYF. The CDR3 DNA reads TGCAGTGCCTATGGCCGCTACGAGCAGTACTTC.

For this clone: Its ends do not fully match the called genes, so a read error is possible. V and J are TRBV11-2 and TRBJ2-7, with D perhaps TRBD2 (5 bases). The germline gives CDR1 SGHAT, CDR2 FQNNGV. The CDR3 loop spans 13 amino acids. Here the CDR3 reads CASRLSGEGKQYF. Written as DNA, the CDR3 is TGTGCCAGCCGCTTGAGTGGCGAGGGAAAGCAGTACTTC.

This clone was counted ten times or more. V usage is TRBV4-2 and J usage is TRBJ2-7, with D perhaps TRBD2 (6 bases). V was clipped by 5 bases and J by 0 bases, with 14 bases between them. Germline CDR1 LGHNA, CDR2 YNFKEQ. This CDR3 is built from 15 residues. CDR3 loop: CASSLGGASSYEQYF. CDR3 in DNA: TGTGCCAGCAGCTTAGGCGGGGCGAGCTCCTACGAGCAGTACTTC.

The CDR3 sequence: CASSRDSVTYEQYF. Here the CDR3 DNA reads TGTGCCAGCAGCAGGGACAGCGTTACCTACGAGCAGTACTTC. The rearrangement joins TRBV7-6 to TRBJ2-7; 7 bases line up with TRBD1. The length of the CDR3 is 14 residues. Germline V gene sequence: CDR1 SGHVS, CDR2 FNYEAQ. Germline trimming cut 5 bases from V and 2 bases from J; bases unmatched to any gene: 6. The full variable domain, in which reference TRBV7-6 and TRBJ2-7 provide the parts outside the CDR3, is GAGVSQSPRYKVTKRGQDVALRCDPISGHVSLYWYRQALGQGPEFLTYFNYEAQQDKSGLPNDRFSAERPEGSISTLTIQRTEQRDSAMYRCASSRDSVTYEQYFGPGTRLTVT.

This chain links TRBV7-2 with TRBJ2-1, with D possibly being TRBD1 or TRBD2 (5 bases each). The CDR3 has 12 amino acids. Germline CDR1 is SGHTA and CDR2 is FQGNSA. Deletions cut 5 bases from V and 13 bases from J, with 15 bases between. DNA for the CDR3: TGTGCCAGCAGCGAGCCCCCCGGGGCCCAGTTCTTC. This translates into CASSEPPGAQFF.

The CDR3 reads CALTVGGREKLFF. The CDR3 DNA sequence: TGTGCCCTAACGGTGGGCGGCCGGGAAAAACTGTTTTTT. V is TRBV2 and J is TRBJ1-4; D not resolved. The V gene lost 11 bases and the J gene lost 8 bases, with 18 bases spanning the gap. The CDR3 runs 13 residues. Per germline, CDR1 SNHLY and CDR2 FYNNEI.

The gene calls are TRBV14 and TRBJ2-5, with D hard to call. Germline values: CDR1 SGHDN, CDR2 FVKESK. The V gene lost 0 bases and the J gene lost 5 bases, with 13 bases spanning the gap. This CDR3 has 15 amino acids. CDR3 sequence (DNA): TGTGCCAGCAGCCAAGATAACGCCAACCGGGAGACCCAGTACTTC. Its translation: CASSQDNANRETQYF.

The rearrangement links TRBV28 to TRBJ2-7; weak D call: TRBD1 (6 bases). V was cut by 7 bases and J by 7 bases, with 23 bases left in between. The CDR3 is made up of 15 amino acids. Germline lookup yields CDR1 MDHEN and CDR2 SYDVKM. CDR3 region: CASTPLGQPPVEQYF. CDR3 DNA sequence: TGTGCCAGCACCCCTCTTGGACAGCCCCCGGTGGAGCAGTACTTC.

The chain links TRBV7-9 to TRBJ2-4; tentative D call: TRBD2 (5 bases). The ends were cut back, 1 base at V and 5 bases at J, with 9 bases in the middle. The CDR3 is 14 amino acids. Germline values: CDR1 SEHNR, CDR2 FQNEAQ (reference sequence). CDR3 in amino acids: CASSLEGGQNIQYF. CDR3 sequence (DNA): TGTGCCAGCAGCTTAGAGGGCGGGCAAAACATTCAGTACTTC.

This clone was detected once. V and J are TRBV28 and TRBJ1-5; D is uncertain. V lost 4 bases and J 2 bases, leaving 12 bases between the germline ends. This CDR3 contains 15 residues. Germline V gives CDR1 MDHEN, CDR2 SYDVKM. The CDR3 sequence is CASSSGAAGNQPQHF. The CDR3 DNA sequence: TGTGCCAGCAGTTCGGGTGCGGCCGGCAATCAGCCCCAGCATTTT. The variable domain in full, with the rest retrieved from reference TRBV28 and TRBJ1-5, is DVKVTQSSRYLVKRTGEKVFLECVQDMDHENMFWYRQDPGLGLRLIYFSYDVKMKEKGDIPEGYSVSREKKERFSLILESASTNQTSMYLCASSSGAAGNQPQHFGDGTRLSIL.

J is TRBJ2-5 and V is TRBV18; 10 nucleotides align to TRBD2. The CDR3 is 17 residues long. After removal of 1 base from V and 4 bases from J, the junction contained 9 bases not matched to a gene. Germline loops: CDR1 KGHSH, CDR2 LQKENI. The CDR3 bases are TGTGCCAGCTCACCACGGAAAGCGGGAGGGCCCCGAGAGACCCAGTACTTC. The encoded protein is CASSPRKAGGPRETQYF.